This entry lists 28 T cell receptor beta chains sequenced from one sample in a study of shared clonotypes between healthy human individuals. TCRdb keeps only in-frame clones here, not all; method: immunoSEQ multiplex PCR. The sample lists more than 2,000,000 clones, approximately 93% occurring once. Sequencing was carried out using naive CD4+ T cells from PBMCs. Subset specified: CD45RA+ positively selected. These receptors all come from a man between 18 and 35 years old in good health. Some clones in this sample may be carry-over from other donors' samples.

The V call is TRBV9, the J call TRBJ2-4; a weak D match, TRBD1 (5 bases). Trimming pared 4 bases from V and 6 bases from J, leaving 14 bases between. Germline CDR1 SGDLS, CDR2 YYNGEE. The CDR3 runs to 14 residues. CDR3 sequence: CASSPRGDGNIQYF. As DNA, the CDR3 is TGTGCCAGCAGCCCTAGGGGCGACGGAAACATTCAGTACTTC.

The chain has TRBV19 and TRBJ1-1; 9 bases line up with TRBD1. There are 13 residues in the CDR3. The V gene end was trimmed by 4 bases and the J gene end by 6 bases; junction bases not matched to a gene: 3. From germline, CDR1 is LNHDA and CDR2 SQIVND (reference sequence). In DNA form, the CDR3 reads TGTGCCAGTAGTACCGACAGGGGGGCTGAAGCTTTCTTT. Translated: CASSTDRGAEAFF. Supplemented by reference TRBV19 and TRBJ1-1, the full variable domain reads DGGITQSPKYLFRKEGQNVTLSCEQNLNHDAMYWYRQDPGQGLRLIYYSQIVNDFQKGDIAEGYSVSREKKESFPLTVTSAQKNPTAFYLCASSTDRGAEAFFGQGTRLTVV.

The chain combines TRBV4-1 with TRBJ1-5; D might be TRBD1 (5 bases). Trimming shortened V by 0 bases and J by 2 bases, and 8 bases separated the two germline ends. Germline lookup yields CDR1 MGHRA and CDR2 YSYEKL. The CDR3 contains 15 residues. CDR3 region: CASSQEGGGNQPQHF. CDR3 DNA: TGCGCCAGCAGCCAAGAGGGGGGGGGCAATCAGCCCCAGCATTTT.

With regard to this clone: The sample holds other DNA sequences that translate to the same CDR3. J is TRBJ2-3 and V is TRBV5-1; TRBD2 is a possible D gene (6 bases). From germline, CDR1 is SGHRS and CDR2 YFSETQ. V was trimmed by 4 bases and J by 0 bases, leaving 9 bases between them. CDR3 length: 14 residues. The CDR3 coding sequence is TGCGCCAGCAGCCCCGGGACTAGCACAGATACGCAGTATTTT. It yields the protein CASSPGTSTDTQYF.

This chain joins TRBV4-3 and TRBJ1-6, with unresolved D. The V gene lost 2 bases and the J gene lost 9 bases, with 8 bases spanning the gap. The germline CDR1 and CDR2 sequences are LGHNA and YSLEER. There are 13 residues in the CDR3. CDR3 loop: CASSQLPRSPLHF. Written as DNA, the CDR3 is TGCGCCAGCAGCCAACTCCCCCGTTCACCCCTCCACTTT.

The rearrangement uses TRBV27 and TRBJ1-2; D possibly corresponds to TRBD1 (5 bases). The CDR3 is made up of 15 amino acids. Trimming took 4 bases from V and 3 from J, leaving 15 bases between them. CDR1 MNHEY and CDR2 SMNVEV come from the germline V gene (reference sequence). The CDR3 nucleotides read TGTGCCAGCAGTTCCCAGGGAGGGGAGGACTATGGCTACACCTTC. It encodes CASSSQGGEDYGYTF.

This sequence joins TRBV28 and TRBJ1-2; D uncertain. This CDR3 has 11 residues. The V gene lost 7 bases and the J gene lost 4 bases, with 7 bases spanning the gap. Germline CDR1 reads MDHEN; CDR2 reads SYDVKM. In DNA form, the CDR3 reads TGTGCCAGCACCGGGATCTATGGCTACACCTTC. Protein: CASTGIYGYTF.

The chain has TRBV5-5 and TRBJ2-5; D may be TRBD1 (6 bases). This CDR3 has 14 amino acids. Germline V gives CDR1 SGHKS, CDR2 YYEKEE (reference sequence). The V end lost 3 bases, the J end lost 1 base, and 10 bases lay between the germline ends. As DNA, the CDR3 is TGTGCCAGCAGCTCTGGACAGACCCAAGAGACCCAGTACTTC. Translation: CASSSGQTQETQYF. Complete variable domain (other parts from reference TRBV5-5 and TRBJ2-5): DAGVTQSPTHLIKTRGQQVTLRCSPISGHKSVSWYQQVLGQGPQFIFQYYEKEERGRGNFPDRFSARQFPNYSSELNVNALLLGDSALYLCASSSGQTQETQYFGPGTRLLVL.

CDR3 coding DNA: TGCGCCAGCAGTGAGCGGCAGGGGGCGAGAAACACTGAAGCTTTCTTT. Amino acid sequence: CASSERQGARNTEAFF. The chain has TRBV10-1 and TRBJ1-1; TRBD1 agrees at 8 bases. V dropped 2 bases and J dropped 2; count of bases not matched to a gene: 7. Germline V gene lookup returns CDR1 WNHNN and CDR2 SYGVQD (reference sequence). CDR3 length: 16 residues.

This rearrangement joins TRBV30 to TRBJ2-2, with D hard to call. There are 13 residues in the CDR3. V gave up 0 bases and J gave up 6 bases, with 8 bases separating them. CDR1 is GTSNPN and CDR2 is SVGIG in the germline V gene (reference sequence). The CDR3 region is CAWSVVMAGELFF. For the CDR3, the DNA is TGTGCCTGGAGTGTAGTTATGGCCGGGGAGCTGTTTTTT.

The genes are TRBV5-1 and TRBJ1-1; possible D gene TRBD1, 5 bases. With 6 bases removed from V and 8 bases from J, the gap between germline ends came to 11 bases. Per the germline V gene, CDR1 is SGHRS and CDR2 is YFSETQ. This CDR3 spans 11 amino acids. The CDR3: CASTDQGEAFF. The CDR3 bases are TGCGCCAGCACAGATCAGGGAGAAGCTTTCTTT.

On this clone itself: The sample contains more than one DNA sequence encoding this CDR3. This rearrangement joins TRBV5-1 to TRBJ1-1; a possible D gene is TRBD1 (5 bases). V lost 4 bases, J lost 0 bases, and 10 bases lay in between. CDR1 is SGHRS and CDR2 is YFSETQ in the germline V gene. This CDR3 spans 14 amino acids. In DNA form, the CDR3 reads TGCGCCAGCAGCAAAGGGACGGTGAACACTGAAGCTTTCTTT. Protein sequence: CASSKGTVNTEAFF.

The rearrangement links TRBV29-1 to TRBJ2-3; tentative D call: TRBD2 (5 bases). The CDR3 length is 12 residues. V shed 6 bases and J shed 5 bases, with 12 bases lying between them. The germline V gene has CDR1 SQVTM and CDR2 ANQGSEA. The CDR3 sequence is CSVSLGRDTQYF. Written as DNA, the CDR3 is TGCAGCGTCTCCCTGGGGAGAGATACGCAGTATTTT.

The V gene is TRBV6-1, the J gene TRBJ2-1; D possibly corresponds to TRBD2 (7 bases). CDR1 MNHNS and CDR2 SASEGT come from the germline V gene. The CDR3 sequence is 14 residues long. V dropped 5 bases and J dropped 4 bases, with 12 bases sitting between them. In DNA form, the CDR3 reads TGTGCCAGCAGTTGGGGGGGCTCGTACAATGAGCAGTTCTTC. This translates into CASSWGGSYNEQFF.

The chain recombines TRBV5-4 with TRBJ2-7; 9 nucleotides agree with TRBD2. J was trimmed by 4 bases and V by 4 bases; bases with no gene match: 12. The CDR3 covers 16 residues. Germline CDR1 reads SGHNT; CDR2 reads YYREEE (reference sequence). The CDR3 loop reads CASSRASGEWRYEQYF. CDR3 coding DNA: TGTGCCAGCAGCCGAGCTAGCGGGGAGTGGAGGTACGAGCAGTACTTC. Together with reference TRBV5-4 and TRBJ2-7, the CDR3 gives the full variable domain: ETGVTQSPTHLIKTRGQQVTLRCSSQSGHNTVSWYQQALGQGPQFIFQYYREEENGRGNFPPRFSGLQFPNYSSELNVNALELDDSALYLCASSRASGEWRYEQYFGPGTRLTVT.

Notes on this clone: This specimen includes other DNA sequences encoding the same CDR3. This sequence joins TRBV6-5 and TRBJ2-5; D call uncertain. The CDR3 loop spans 12 amino acids. From germline, CDR1 is MNHEY and CDR2 SVGAGI. The V and J ends lost 0 bases and 5 bases respectively, with 4 bases between them. CDR3 coding DNA: TGTGCCAGCAGTTACTCTTGGGAGACCCAGTACTTC. It encodes CASSYSWETQYF.

This clone was counted between two and nine times. This chain connects TRBV29-1 to TRBJ2-7, with 13 bases fitting TRBD2. There are 14 residues in the CDR3. Germline CDR1 SQVTM, CDR2 ANQGSEA. V shed 6 bases and J 5 bases; nucleotides not matched to a gene: 7. The CDR3 loop reads CSVRTSGSVHEQYF. The DNA for the CDR3 is TGCAGCGTAAGGACTAGCGGGAGTGTTCACGAGCAGTACTTC.

This clone was found once. CDR3 protein: CASSYSTGRVVQPQHF. In DNA, the CDR3 is TGTGCCAGCAGTTACTCAACGGGGAGGGTGGTCCAGCCCCAGCATTTT. J is TRBJ1-5 and V is TRBV6-6; D uncertain. This CDR3 has 16 residues. The germline V gene has CDR1 MNHNY and CDR2 SVGAGI (reference sequence). V lost 0 bases and J lost 7, with 16 bases in between.

The V call is TRBV7-2, the J call TRBJ1-5, with D perhaps TRBD1 (5 bases). Trimming removed 3 bases at V and 9 bases at J, with 9 bases between. Germline lookup yields CDR1 SGHTA and CDR2 FQGNSA. The CDR3 contains 12 residues. The CDR3 protein is CASSLVGTPQHF. The DNA of the CDR3 is TGTGCCAGCAGCTTGGTGGGGACGCCCCAGCATTTT.

This sequence joins TRBV28 and TRBJ2-7; perhaps TRBD1 as D (5 bases). V lost 1 base and J lost 7, with 8 bases in between. Looked up from germline, CDR1 is MDHEN and CDR2 is SYDVKM. This CDR3 comprises 12 residues. CDR3 sequence reads: CASSLSGFEQYF. For the CDR3, the DNA is TGTGCCAGCAGTTTATCAGGGTTTGAGCAGTACTTC.

This clone was observed a single time. The V and J genes are TRBV4-2 and TRBJ2-1, with TRBD2 identical over 8 bases. Unmatched junction bases numbered 5, after V lost 0 bases and J lost 4 bases. Germline V gene sequence: CDR1 LGHNA, CDR2 YNFKEQ. The CDR3 is made up of 16 amino acids. The CDR3 DNA sequence: TGTGCCAGCAGCCAAGAGCCGGGGGGGATATACAATGAGCAGTTCTTC. Its protein is CASSQEPGGIYNEQFF.

This clone has just one count. The V call is TRBV5-3, the J call TRBJ2-2; no definite D call. TRBV5-3 carries the ORF label, with uncertain function. V lost 0 bases and J 2 bases, leaving 8 bases between the germline ends. This CDR3 spans 15 amino acids. The CDR3 nucleotides are TGTGCCAGAAGCTTGGTTAACAGAAACACCGGGGAGCTGTTTTTT. This sequence encodes CARSLVNRNTGELFF.

V and J are TRBV5-1 and TRBJ1-3, with D maybe TRBD1 (5 bases). CDR1 is SGHRS, CDR2 YFSETQ, per germline. V was trimmed by 4 bases and J by 0 bases, leaving 11 bases between them. The CDR3 loop spans 15 amino acids. The CDR3, as DNA: TGCGCCAGCAGCCCGGACACCGACTCTGGAAACACCATATATTTT. It translates to CASSPDTDSGNTIYF.

The chain links TRBV7-2 to TRBJ2-1; possible D gene TRBD2, 6 bases. The CDR3 is 16 amino acids. CDR1 is SGHTA and CDR2 is FQGNSA in the germline V gene. V shed 5 bases and J shed 5 bases, with 19 bases lying between them. DNA for the CDR3: TGTGCCAGCAGCCCTGGGGCGGGATTCGGGGACAATGAGCAGTTCTTC. It translates to CASSPGAGFGDNEQFF.

This chain links TRBV15 with TRBJ1-5; D not resolved. Trimming stripped 5 bases from V and 6 bases from J, with 11 bases between. CDR1 is LNHNV and CDR2 is YYDKDF in the germline V gene (reference sequence). The CDR3 runs to 13 residues. For the CDR3, the DNA is TGTGCCACCAGCGTACTGCGAAGTCAGCCCCAGCATTTT. Translating gives CATSVLRSQPQHF.

V and J are TRBV4-3 and TRBJ2-5; D is undetermined. The DNA end is more similar to TRBJ2-7, so the J call may be wrong. The CDR3 is 13 amino acids. The germline V gene encodes CDR1 LGHNA and CDR2 YSLEER. The CDR3 here is CASSLQRAYEQYF. As DNA, the CDR3 is TGCGCCAGCAGCCTTCAAAGGGCCTACGAGCAGTACTTC.

With respect to this clone: Other nucleotide sequences from this sample produce the same CDR3. The chain employs TRBV18 and TRBJ1-2; no clear D. Germline V lookup: CDR1 KGHSH, CDR2 LQKENI. The germline V and J ends were trimmed by 3 bases and 1 base, with 6 bases remaining between them. The CDR3 is 13 residues long. This CDR3 reads CASSPDGNYGYTF. CDR3 nucleotides: TGTGCCAGCTCACCTGACGGTAACTATGGCTACACCTTC.

The V call is TRBV25-1, the J call TRBJ2-4, with 8 bases matching TRBD2. Losses at the gene ends were 3 bases for V and 0 bases for J; bases not matched to a gene: 7. CDR1 and CDR2 (germline): MGHDK, SYGVNS. The CDR3 is 17 residues long. CDR3 in DNA: TGTGCCAGCAGTGACCACGGGGGGGCTGGAGCCAAAAACATTCAGTACTTC. This encodes CASSDHGGAGAKNIQYF.